This is a list of T cell receptor beta chains from one sample in a study of blood T cell repertoires in COVID-19. The data were produced by immunoSEQ multiplex PCR, yet TCRdb's version contains in-frame clones alone and is incomplete. This sample has about 140,000 clones, with roughly 84% found just once. The sequencing sample was made of peripheral blood. The receptor set was obtained from a woman aged 55-75 years with acute or convalescent COVID-19. Both conserved end residues are part of each CDR3. Each record gives: CDR3 DNA, CDR3 protein, clone size, D gene, J gene, V gene. D genes are given only for firm matches. Not all rows give a size; the values are once, few, many and, for expanded clones, a class.

CDR3nt: TGTGCCAGCAGTGCCACCCGGGGAGATTACCCGTATCAGCCCCAGCATTTT; CDR3aa: CASSATRGDYPYQPQHF; abundance: once; d_gene: NA; j_gene: TRBJ1-5; v_gene: TRBV28
CDR3nt: TGCAGTGCTAGAGGCACAACAGGGGGCATCTTC; CDR3aa: CSARGTTGGIF; abundance: NA; d_gene: TRBD1; j_gene: TRBJ1-2; v_gene: TRBV20-1
CDR3nt: TGTGCCAGCACGGACAGGGCCACCGGGGAGCTGTTTTTT; CDR3aa: CASTDRATGELFF; abundance: NA; d_gene: TRBD1; j_gene: TRBJ2-2; v_gene: TRBV28
CDR3nt: TGTGCCAGCAGAACCCCAGGGGCCTCACCCCTCCACTTT; CDR3aa: CASRTPGASPLHF; abundance: NA; d_gene: NA; j_gene: TRBJ1-6; v_gene: TRBV6-5
CDR3nt: TGTGCCTGGAGACAGGCAGCTTCTAACTATGGCTACACCTTC; CDR3aa: CAWRQAASNYGYTF; abundance: NA; d_gene: NA; j_gene: TRBJ1-2; v_gene: TRBV30
CDR3nt: TGTGCCAGCAGCAGTACCACAAAGACCCAGTACTTC; CDR3aa: CASSSTTKTQYF; abundance: NA; d_gene: NA; j_gene: TRBJ2-5; v_gene: TRBV28
CDR3nt: TGCAGCGTCGTAGGGTATCTTGCTCTAGCGGTAGATACGCAGTATTTT; CDR3aa: CSVVGYLALAVDTQYF; abundance: NA; d_gene: TRBD2; j_gene: TRBJ2-3; v_gene: TRBV29-1
CDR3nt: TGTGCCAGCAGCGTAGCCGGGGTTACCACCTACGAGCAGTACTTC; CDR3aa: CASSVAGVTTYEQYF; abundance: NA; d_gene: NA; j_gene: TRBJ2-7; v_gene: TRBV9
CDR3nt: TGTGCCACCAGTGCCCTCCGACAGGGAGTACGCAATTCACCCCTCCACTTT; CDR3aa: CATSALRQGVRNSPLHF; abundance: NA; d_gene: TRBD1; j_gene: TRBJ1-6; v_gene: TRBV24-1
CDR3nt: TGTGCCAGCAGTGAAGACTTCTATGGCTACACCTTC; CDR3aa: CASSEDFYGYTF; abundance: NA; d_gene: NA; j_gene: TRBJ1-2; v_gene: TRBV6-1
CDR3nt: TGTGCCTGGAGTCTCCAGGGTAATAATTCACCCCTCCACTTT; CDR3aa: CAWSLQGNNSPLHF; abundance: NA; d_gene: NA; j_gene: TRBJ1-6; v_gene: TRBV30
CDR3nt: TGTGCCAGCATGGGAGGGGGACTAGCGGGGACTCCTTACAATGAGCAGTTCTTC; CDR3aa: CASMGGGLAGTPYNEQFF; abundance: once; d_gene: TRBD2; j_gene: TRBJ2-1; v_gene: TRBV7-2
CDR3nt: TGCGCCAGCAGCTTTCGACTAGCGGGAGGGGGGAATGAGCAGTTCTTC; CDR3aa: CASSFRLAGGGNEQFF; abundance: once; d_gene: TRBD2; j_gene: TRBJ2-1; v_gene: TRBV5-1
CDR3nt: TGTGCCAGCAGTTACTCACCGGGGATGAATCAGCCCCAGCATTTT; CDR3aa: CASSYSPGMNQPQHF; abundance: NA; d_gene: NA; j_gene: TRBJ1-5; v_gene: TRBV6-5
CDR3nt: TGTGCCAGCAGTGAAGAGGAAGAGACCCAGTACTTC; CDR3aa: CASSEEEETQYF; abundance: NA; d_gene: NA; j_gene: TRBJ2-5; v_gene: TRBV25-1
CDR3nt: TGTGCCAGCAGCTTGTCTGTCAGGCCCAATTCACCCCTCCACTTT; CDR3aa: CASSLSVRPNSPLHF; abundance: NA; d_gene: NA; j_gene: TRBJ1-6; v_gene: TRBV5-4
CDR3nt: TGTGCCAGCAGCTTGGGTTCTAGCGGGAGTCAAACCGGGGAGCTGTTTTTT; CDR3aa: CASSLGSSGSQTGELFF; abundance: NA; d_gene: TRBD2; j_gene: TRBJ2-2; v_gene: TRBV5-4
CDR3nt: TGTGCCAGTAGTACCGGGTCGGGCTATGGCTACACCTTC; CDR3aa: CASSTGSGYGYTF; abundance: NA; d_gene: NA; j_gene: TRBJ1-2; v_gene: TRBV19
CDR3nt: TGTGCCAGCAGCAGGGGAACGCTCACCCTACAAGAGACCCAGTACTTC; CDR3aa: CASSRGTLTLQETQYF; abundance: NA; d_gene: NA; j_gene: TRBJ2-5; v_gene: TRBV7-9
CDR3nt: TGTGCCAGCAGCCAAGTTCGACAGAACCCGACAGGGAACACTGAAGCTTTCTTT; CDR3aa: CASSQVRQNPTGNTEAFF; abundance: NA; d_gene: NA; j_gene: TRBJ1-1; v_gene: TRBV3-1/TRBV3-2
CDR3nt: TGTGCCACCAGCACACCAGGTGGGCCTAATGAAAAACTGTTTTTT; CDR3aa: CATSTPGGPNEKLFF; abundance: once; d_gene: NA; j_gene: TRBJ1-4; v_gene: TRBV15
CDR3nt: TGTGCCAGCCTTAGGGACTGGCTAAATGAGCAGTTCTTC; CDR3aa: CASLRDWLNEQFF; abundance: NA; d_gene: NA; j_gene: TRBJ2-1; v_gene: TRBV2
CDR3nt: TGTGCCAGTAGTCTCGGGAGGGTCTACAATGAGCAGTTCTTC; CDR3aa: CASSLGRVYNEQFF; abundance: NA; d_gene: TRBD2; j_gene: TRBJ2-1; v_gene: TRBV19
CDR3nt: TGCGCCAGCAGGACCATAGGAGGACAGGGGGGCACAGATACGCAGTATTTT; CDR3aa: CASRTIGGQGGTDTQYF; abundance: NA; d_gene: TRBD1; j_gene: TRBJ2-3; v_gene: TRBV5-1
CDR3nt: TGCGCCAGCAGCCCCGGGACAGGGGTTTCGAACACTGAAGCTTTCTTT; CDR3aa: CASSPGTGVSNTEAFF; abundance: few; d_gene: TRBD1; j_gene: TRBJ1-1; v_gene: TRBV4-3
CDR3nt: TGTGCCAGCAGCCAACGGGACAGGGGGCTTTGGGAGCAGTACTTC; CDR3aa: CASSQRDRGLWEQYF; abundance: once; d_gene: TRBD1; j_gene: TRBJ2-7; v_gene: TRBV3-1/TRBV3-2
CDR3nt: TGTGCCTGGAGTACGGGTCCGGGTCAGCCCCAGCATTTT; CDR3aa: CAWSTGPGQPQHF; abundance: NA; d_gene: NA; j_gene: TRBJ1-5; v_gene: TRBV30
CDR3nt: TGTGCCACCAGGGGGGGAGGGACGGTGAACACTGAAGCTTTCTTT; CDR3aa: CATRGGGTVNTEAFF; abundance: NA; d_gene: TRBD1; j_gene: TRBJ1-1; v_gene: TRBV6-5
CDR3nt: TGTGCCAGCAGCGGAGGGGGATTTTCCTACAATGAGCAGTTCTTC; CDR3aa: CASSGGGFSYNEQFF; abundance: NA; d_gene: NA; j_gene: TRBJ2-1; v_gene: TRBV9
CDR3nt: TGTGCCAGCAGTTTAGGGACTAGCGGACCCCGGGTCTTC; CDR3aa: CASSLGTSGPRVF; abundance: few; d_gene: TRBD2; j_gene: TRBJ2-1; v_gene: TRBV27
CDR3nt: TGTGCCAGCAGCTTAGGAGGGAAGAACACTGAAGCTTTCTTT; CDR3aa: CASSLGGKNTEAFF; abundance: NA; d_gene: NA; j_gene: TRBJ1-1; v_gene: TRBV7-9
CDR3nt: TGTGCCAGCAGCCCGGGGGCGACAGGGAATCAGCCCCAGCATTTT; CDR3aa: CASSPGATGNQPQHF; abundance: NA; d_gene: TRBD1; j_gene: TRBJ1-5; v_gene: TRBV3-1/TRBV3-2
CDR3nt: TGTGCCAGCAGCTTTCTAGCGGCCTCGGGGGGCGAGCAGTTCTTC; CDR3aa: CASSFLAASGGEQFF; abundance: NA; d_gene: NA; j_gene: TRBJ2-1; v_gene: TRBV7-9
CDR3nt: TGTGCCAGCAGCCAAACCCGGCGGGGCACCGGTTCACCCCTCCACTTT; CDR3aa: CASSQTRRGTGSPLHF; abundance: NA; d_gene: NA; j_gene: TRBJ1-6; v_gene: TRBV3-1/TRBV3-2
CDR3nt: TGTGCCAGCAGCTTGGGGAGGGGAAACGAGCAGTACTTC; CDR3aa: CASSLGRGNEQYF; abundance: NA; d_gene: TRBD2; j_gene: TRBJ2-7; v_gene: TRBV11-3